This record looks at one TCR beta chain sequence and its context. What it binds is not known. This CDR3 is 15 amino acids long. From germline, CDR1 is MNHNS and CDR2 SASEGT. Germline trimming cut 6 bases from V and 6 bases from J; bases unmatched to any gene: 9. This record comes from a study of cytomegalovirus exposure and HLA in healthy donors. Study findings and constraints: For TCR beta chains, V- and J-gene trimming was later linked to a missense DCLRE1C variant.

The study ran its PCR with 60 Vbeta and 13 Jbeta primers. This table comes from immunoSEQ multiplex PCR, and its TCRdb copy is limited to in-frame clones, with some not included. In all, the sample yields some 83,000 clones. The clonotype comes from a woman aged 30 to 39 in good health and CMV-seronegative. The V and J genes are TRBV6-1 and TRBJ1-5; TRBD1 matches at 9 bases. The sequencing input was PBMCs. CDR3 sequence: CASRGGQGMGQPQHF. For the CDR3, the DNA is TGTGCCAGCAGGGGGGGACAGGGAATGGGTCAGCCCCAGCATTTT.